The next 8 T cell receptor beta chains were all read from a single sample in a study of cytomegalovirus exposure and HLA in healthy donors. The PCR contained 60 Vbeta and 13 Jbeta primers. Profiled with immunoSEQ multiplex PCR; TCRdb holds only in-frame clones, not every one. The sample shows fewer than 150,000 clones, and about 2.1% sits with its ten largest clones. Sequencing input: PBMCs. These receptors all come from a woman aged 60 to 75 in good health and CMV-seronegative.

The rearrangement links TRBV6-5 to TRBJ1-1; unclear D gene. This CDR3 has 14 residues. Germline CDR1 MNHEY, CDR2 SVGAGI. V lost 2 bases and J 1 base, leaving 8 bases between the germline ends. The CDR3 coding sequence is TGTGCCAGCAGTTACGCCAGAAAGAACACTGAAGCTTTCTTT. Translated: CASSYARKNTEAFF.

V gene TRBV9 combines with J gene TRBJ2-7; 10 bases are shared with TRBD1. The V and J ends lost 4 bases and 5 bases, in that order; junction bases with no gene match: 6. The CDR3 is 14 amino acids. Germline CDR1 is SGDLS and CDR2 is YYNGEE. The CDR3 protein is CASSPRTGGDEQYF. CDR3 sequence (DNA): TGTGCCAGCAGCCCCCGGACAGGGGGGGACGAGCAGTACTTC.

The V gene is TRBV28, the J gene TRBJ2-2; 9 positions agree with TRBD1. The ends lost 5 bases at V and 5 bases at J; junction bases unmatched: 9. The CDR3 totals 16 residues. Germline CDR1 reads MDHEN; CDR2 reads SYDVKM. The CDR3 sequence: CASSTWTGENTGELFF. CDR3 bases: TGTGCCAGCAGTACTTGGACAGGGGAGAATACCGGGGAGCTGTTTTTT.

The CDR3 region has the DNA TGCAGCGTTGAAGACAGGGTAAATGGCTACACCTTC. Protein: CSVEDRVNGYTF. The chain recombines TRBV29-1 with TRBJ1-2; TRBD1 might be the D (5 bases). V was trimmed by 0 bases and J by 6 bases, leaving 8 bases between them. Germline V CDR1 and CDR2: SQVTM, ANQGSEA. This CDR3 region has 12 residues.

CDR3 loop: CASSQLSTVNQPQHF. CDR3 coding DNA: TGCGCCAGCAGCCAGTTGTCTACTGTAAATCAGCCCCAGCATTTT. J is TRBJ1-5 and V is TRBV4-1; D gene ambiguous. Germline V lookup: CDR1 MGHRA, CDR2 YSYEKL. This CDR3 is built from 15 residues. V dropped 3 bases and J dropped 4 bases, with 13 bases sitting between them.

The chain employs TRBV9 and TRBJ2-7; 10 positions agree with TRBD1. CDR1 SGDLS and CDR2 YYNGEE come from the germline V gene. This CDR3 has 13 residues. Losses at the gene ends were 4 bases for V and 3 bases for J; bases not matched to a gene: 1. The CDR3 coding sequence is TGTGCCAGCAGCCGGACAGGGGGCTACGAGCAGTACTTC. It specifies CASSRTGGYEQYF.

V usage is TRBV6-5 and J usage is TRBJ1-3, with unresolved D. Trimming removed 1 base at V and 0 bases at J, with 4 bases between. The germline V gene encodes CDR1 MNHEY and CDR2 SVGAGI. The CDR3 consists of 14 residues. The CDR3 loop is CASSYFSSGNTIYF. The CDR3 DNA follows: TGTGCCAGCAGTTACTTTAGCTCTGGAAACACCATATATTTT.

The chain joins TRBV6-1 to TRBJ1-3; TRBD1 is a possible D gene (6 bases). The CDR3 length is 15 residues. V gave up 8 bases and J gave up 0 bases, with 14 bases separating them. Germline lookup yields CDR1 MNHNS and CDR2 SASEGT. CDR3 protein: CASGRTGTSGNTIYF. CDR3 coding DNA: TGTGCCAGCGGAAGAACAGGGACCTCTGGAAACACCATATATTTT.